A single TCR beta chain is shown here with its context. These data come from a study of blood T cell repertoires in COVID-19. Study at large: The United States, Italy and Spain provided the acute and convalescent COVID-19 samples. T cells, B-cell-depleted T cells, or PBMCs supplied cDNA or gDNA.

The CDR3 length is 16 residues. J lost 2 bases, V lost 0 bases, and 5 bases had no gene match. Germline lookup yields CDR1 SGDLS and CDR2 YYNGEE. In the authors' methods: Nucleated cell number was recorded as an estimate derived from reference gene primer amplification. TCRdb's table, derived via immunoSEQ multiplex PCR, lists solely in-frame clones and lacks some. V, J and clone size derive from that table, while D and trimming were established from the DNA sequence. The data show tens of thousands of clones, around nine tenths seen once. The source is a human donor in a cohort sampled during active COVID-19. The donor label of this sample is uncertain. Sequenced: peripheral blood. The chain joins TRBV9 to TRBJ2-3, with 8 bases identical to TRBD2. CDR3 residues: CASSVELAATTDTQYF. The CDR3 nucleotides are TGTGCCAGCAGCGTAGAACTAGCGGCTACCACAGATACGCAGTATTTT.